This T cell receptor beta chain was recovered during a study of post-analysis software for immune sequencing data. Across the whole study: Patients with relapsing-remitting, secondary progressive and progressive-relapsing multiple sclerosis courses were all represented.

Included in the TCR beta cDNA libraries were unique molecular identifiers. There were 1 to 10 million T cells, and approximately 500,000 cDNA molecules came from them. From the PCR reads, TCRdb called clonotypes with MiXCR, one entry per CDR3 protein. The sample records a few hundred thousand distinct CDR3 sequences, roughly 34% being singletons. The study, taken as a whole, reports: Multiple sclerosis was associated with a significant reduction in normalized Chao1 diversity relative to controls. The study found TRBV5-6, TRBV5-1 and TRBV20-1 among four to six TRBV segments more frequent in patients than controls. F-measure co-clustering was strong for batch-matched samples.

This CDR3 spans 14 amino acids. Germline CDR1 SQVTM, CDR2 ANQGSEA. The trim removed 6 bases at V and 3 bases at J, leaving 11 bases unmatched. Points on this clonotype: Antigen unknown.

The material sequenced was blood. This chain connects TRBV29-1 to TRBJ2-7, with TRBD1 matching over 7 bases. The clonotype was recovered from a girl under 18 with multiple sclerosis. The CDR3: CSVFVGTVHYEQYF. Written as DNA, the CDR3 is TGCAGCGTGTTCGTCGGGACAGTCCACTACGAGCAGTACTTC.